This T cell receptor beta chain was recorded in a study of OX40 agonist ivuxolimab in advanced cancers. The wider study: Patients were roughly 83% male with ages roughly 23 to 79, mean around 58.

V was pared by 2 bases and J by 2 bases, with 9 bases between. The CDR3 consists of 15 residues. The germline V gene encodes CDR1 SGHAT and CDR2 FQNNGV. Regarding the study as a whole: With doses of 0.1-3.0 mg/kg, partial responders showed among the lowest clonal expansion.

This clone was detected once. Antigen specificity is unknown. Exclusion applied to patients with autoimmune disease history or systemic immunosuppression. Data came from immunoSEQ multiplex PCR; TCRdb stores just in-frame clones and leaves some out. This table has about 120,000 clones, 75% to 90% appearing once. This TCR came from an adult with an advanced solid tumor such as melanoma, head and neck, liver or kidney cancer. The chain combines TRBV11-2 with TRBJ1-4; D ambiguous. The specimen was CD4+ or CD8+ T cells sorted from blood, collected in a trial of the OX40 agonist ivuxolimab. CDR3 bases: TGTGCCAGCAGCTTAACGGCAGTTACTAATGAAAAACTGTTTTTT. Translated, it gives CASSLTAVTNEKLFF.